The 30 T cell receptor beta chains reported below all come from one sample, sequenced in a study of cytomegalovirus exposure and HLA in healthy donors. PCR was performed using 60 Vbeta and 13 Jbeta primers. Data came from immunoSEQ multiplex PCR; TCRdb stores just in-frame clones and leaves some out. This sample has over 85,000 clones; roughly three quarters occur once, and the top ten carry approximately 5.6%. The specimen sequenced was PBMCs. These TCRs come from a young man in good health and CMV-seropositive.

This clone was picked up a small number of times. A read error may account for a junction end that differs from germline. The chain links TRBV7-9 to TRBJ1-2; 7 positions match TRBD1. Germline V CDR1 and CDR2: SEHNR, FQNEAQ (reference sequence). The CDR3 contains 13 residues. CDR3 loop: CASSLAGTAGSTF. CDR3 DNA: TGTGCCAGCAGCTTAGCAGGGACAGCTGGCTCCACCTTC.

V and J are TRBV10-3 and TRBJ2-1; D perhaps matches TRBD1 (6 bases). Per the germline V gene, CDR1 is ENHRY and CDR2 is SYGVKD. V was cut by 3 bases and J by 8 bases, with 17 bases left in between. The CDR3 consists of 15 residues. The CDR3 DNA reads TGTGCCATCAGTGACCAAGACAGGACGAAACATGAGCAGTTCTTC. This sequence encodes CAISDQDRTKHEQFF.

This clone turned up a few times. The gene calls are TRBV4-1 and TRBJ1-4, with D maybe TRBD1 (5 bases). Germline V gene lookup returns CDR1 MGHRA and CDR2 YSYEKL. The CDR3 length is 15 residues. Trimming cost V 0 bases and J 8 bases, with 13 bases left between them. CDR3 in DNA: TGCGCCAGCAGCCAAGACCCGGGGGAAGGGGAAAAACTGTTTTTT. This translates into CASSQDPGEGEKLFF.

V usage is TRBV30 and J usage is TRBJ1-1, with D possibly being TRBD1 (6 bases). Between the trimmed V and J ends, which lost 8 bases and 0 bases, there was a span of 10 bases. Germline CDR1 GTSNPN, CDR2 SVGIG (reference sequence). The CDR3 spans 12 residues. The CDR3 coding sequence is TGTGCCGGACAGAAAATGAACACTGAAGCTTTCTTT. Translating gives CAGQKMNTEAFF.

This clone was counted many times. The gene calls are TRBV30 and TRBJ1-2; 10 nucleotides agree with TRBD1. The CDR3 runs 14 residues. Germline V CDR1 and CDR2: GTSNPN, SVGIG (reference sequence). The V and J ends lost 3 bases and 8 bases, in that order; junction bases with no gene match: 9. The CDR3 DNA reads as TGTGCCTGGAGCAGGGACAGGGGTTTTGGGGGCTACACCTTC. Protein product: CAWSRDRGFGGYTF.

The chain links TRBV9 to TRBJ2-3, with TRBD1 identical over 7 bases. V was pared by 2 bases and J by 4 bases, with 7 bases of the junction left unmatched. This CDR3 has 15 amino acids. Per germline, CDR1 SGDLS and CDR2 YYNGEE. In DNA, the CDR3 is TGTGCCAGCAGCGTTTGGGACAGAAGTTCAGATACGCAGTATTTT. Translation: CASSVWDRSSDTQYF.

The gene calls are TRBV4-1 and TRBJ2-3, with 7 bases matching TRBD2. The CDR3 covers 17 residues. Germline V gene data show CDR1 as MGHRA and CDR2 as YSYEKL. V shed 6 bases, J shed 2 bases, and the junction held 14 bases outside the gene matches. As DNA, the CDR3 is TGCGCCAGCAGTCCTTTTTCTAGCGGAGCCGACACAGATACGCAGTATTTT. This sequence encodes CASSPFSSGADTDTQYF.

This rearrangement joins TRBV29-1 to TRBJ2-3, with TRBD1 matching over 7 bases. V lost 6 bases and J lost 1; bases outside the gene matches: 13. Germline lookup yields CDR1 SQVTM and CDR2 ANQGSEA. The CDR3 is 16 residues long. The CDR3 region has the DNA TGCAGCGTAGGGACAGAAATATCAACCGGCACAGATACGCAGTATTTT. Translation: CSVGTEISTGTDTQYF.

The rearrangement links TRBV19 to TRBJ1-5; 9 bases agree with TRBD1. Trimming removed 3 bases from V and 0 bases from J; junction bases left unmatched: 6. This CDR3 comprises 17 residues. CDR1 is LNHDA, CDR2 SQIVND, per germline (reference sequence). DNA of the CDR3: TGTGCCAGTAGTATTTACGACAGGGGGTATAGCAATCAGCCCCAGCATTTT. Translation: CASSIYDRGYSNQPQHF.

The CDR3 nucleotides are TGCGCCAGCAGCGTGAAAAGACAGCTGAGCTCCTACAATGAGCAGTTCTTC. Encoded protein: CASSVKRQLSSYNEQFF. This chain connects TRBV5-1 to TRBJ2-1, with D possibly being TRBD1 (5 bases). V dropped 4 bases and J dropped 0 bases, with 17 bases sitting between them. Per germline, CDR1 SGHRS and CDR2 YFSETQ. This CDR3 contains 17 residues.

The J gene is TRBJ1-2, the V gene TRBV30; 9 nucleotides line up with TRBD1. This CDR3 has 14 residues. Losses at the gene ends were 1 base for V and 2 bases for J; bases not matched to a gene: 2. CDR1 is GTSNPN, CDR2 SVGIG, per germline (reference sequence). The CDR3 DNA is TGTGCCTGGAGTGGGACAGGGGCCAACTATGGCTACACCTTC. This translates into CAWSGTGANYGYTF. The variable domain in full, completed from reference TRBV30 and TRBJ1-2, reads SQTIHQWPATLVQPVGSPLSLECTVEGTSNPNLYWYRQAAGRGLQLLFYSVGIGQISSEVPQNLSASRPQDRQFILSSKKLLLSDSGFYLCAWSGTGANYGYTFGSGTRLTVV.

As concerns this clone: Compared with germline, one end of the junction differs, possibly owing to a read error. The rearrangement joins TRBV9 to TRBJ1-1; D not certain. The CDR3 runs to 15 residues. Germline V gene sequence: CDR1 SGDLS, CDR2 YYNGEE. CDR3 amino acids: CASGVVGVVNAEAFF. CDR3 coding DNA: TGTGCCAGCGGCGTAGTAGGAGTAGTGAACGCTGAAGCTTTCTTT.

The chain uses TRBV29-1 and TRBJ2-3, with a tentative D call TRBD1 (6 bases). Trimming removed 7 bases from V and 4 bases from J, with 15 bases in between. The CDR3 extends over 13 amino acids. Per germline, CDR1 SQVTM and CDR2 ANQGSEA. The CDR3 region is CSGLTGSADTQYF. As DNA, the CDR3 is TGCAGCGGCCTCACAGGGTCGGCAGATACGCAGTATTTT.

The chain joins TRBV19 to TRBJ1-1, with 7 bases aligning to TRBD1. Germline V gene lookup returns CDR1 LNHDA and CDR2 SQIVND (reference sequence). The V gene end was trimmed by 4 bases and the J gene end by 7 bases; junction bases not matched to a gene: 9. The CDR3 has 14 amino acids. This CDR3 is CASSKGTDNLEAFF. The CDR3 DNA sequence: TGTGCCAGTAGTAAAGGGACAGACAACCTTGAAGCTTTCTTT.

This clone was seen just once. The J gene is TRBJ1-2, the V gene TRBV9; TRBD1 agrees at 11 bases. The CDR3 covers 15 residues. The junction had 2 bases not matched to a gene; V was cut back by 0 bases and J by 4 bases. The germline V gene encodes CDR1 SGDLS and CDR2 YYNGEE. The CDR3 DNA follows: TGTGCCAGCAGCGTAGGGACAGGGGGCGGCTATGGCTACACCTTC. This gives the protein CASSVGTGGGYGYTF.

This sequence joins TRBV5-1 and TRBJ1-4; TRBD1 matches at 7 bases. V gave up 0 bases and J gave up 1 base; unmatched junction bases: 6. The length of the CDR3 is 17 residues. CDR1 is SGHRS, CDR2 YFSETQ, per germline. In DNA form, the CDR3 reads TGCGCCAGCAGCTTGGCAGGGGGAATGGTAACTAATGAAAAACTGTTTTTT. Translating it yields CASSLAGGMVTNEKLFF.

The CDR3 is CAVSNTGGMETQYF. CDR3 DNA sequence: TGTGCCGTTAGTAATACAGGGGGAATGGAGACCCAGTACTTC. This chain joins TRBV19 and TRBJ2-5, with 8 positions matching TRBD1. This CDR3 spans 14 amino acids. Trimming cost V 11 bases and J 5 bases; bases outside gene matches: 13. Germline-derived CDR1 and CDR2 are LNHDA and SQIVND (reference sequence).

The V gene is TRBV9, the J gene TRBJ1-4, with D uncertain. The CDR3 is 14 residues long. The V and J ends lost 1 base and 8 bases respectively, with 12 bases between them. The germline V gene has CDR1 SGDLS and CDR2 YYNGEE. The CDR3 bases are TGTGCCAGCAGCGTAACCGAGATGAGCGAAAAACTGTTTTTT. Its translation is CASSVTEMSEKLFF.

The chain couples TRBV4-3 to TRBJ2-7; tentative D call: TRBD1 (8 bases). Germline CDR1 and CDR2: LGHNA and YSLEER. There are 17 residues in the CDR3. The V and J ends lost 0 bases and 4 bases respectively, with 19 bases between them. In nucleotides, the CDR3 is TGCGCCAGCAGCCAAGATTGGGGGGGACAGGAGCTTTACGAGCAGTACTTC. It is translated as CASSQDWGGQELYEQYF.

This clone appeared a single time. V gene TRBV19 combines with J gene TRBJ2-3, with TRBD2 identical over 11 bases. J lost 0 bases, V lost 3 bases, and 2 bases had no gene match. The CDR3 has 16 amino acids. Germline V CDR1 and CDR2: LNHDA, SQIVND (reference sequence). CDR3 region: CASSIPSGGSTDTQYF. DNA of the CDR3: TGTGCCAGTAGTATCCCTAGCGGGGGGAGCACAGATACGCAGTATTTT.

A few counts support this clone. The chain recombines TRBV5-5 with TRBJ2-3; D ambiguous. V lost 2 bases to trimming and J lost 8 bases, with 18 bases between them. Germline V gene sequence: CDR1 SGHKS, CDR2 YYEKEE (reference sequence). The CDR3 length is 15 residues. Here the CDR3 DNA reads TGTGCCAGCAGCTTAGATCTAAAGGCTGCAGGTACGCAGTATTTT. This translates into CASSLDLKAAGTQYF. The variable domain in full, with the rest retrieved from reference TRBV5-5 and TRBJ2-3, is DAGVTQSPTHLIKTRGQQVTLRCSPISGHKSVSWYQQVLGQGPQFIFQYYEKEERGRGNFPDRFSARQFPNYSSELNVNALLLGDSALYLCASSLDLKAAGTQYFGPGTRLTVL.

The chain couples TRBV10-3 to TRBJ1-2; D gene uncertain. V shed 9 bases and J shed 7 bases, with 15 bases lying between them. The CDR3 spans 12 residues. Germline V gene sequence: CDR1 ENHRY, CDR2 SYGVKD. CDR3 in DNA: TGTGCCATAAGGATAGTAACAGCTGGCTACACCTTC. This gives the protein CAIRIVTAGYTF.

This clone was seen only a few times. The J gene is TRBJ1-1, the V gene TRBV4-1; D possibly corresponds to TRBD1 (6 bases). Germline loops: CDR1 MGHRA, CDR2 YSYEKL. V shed 2 bases and J shed 6 bases, with 13 bases lying between them. The CDR3 has 14 residues. CDR3 region: CASSQPTGGPEAFF. CDR3 bases: TGCGCCAGCAGCCAACCGACAGGTGGCCCTGAAGCTTTCTTT.

J is TRBJ2-5 and V is TRBV7-9, with 7 bases identical to TRBD2. Germline loops: CDR1 SEHNR, CDR2 FQNEAQ (reference sequence). This CDR3 comprises 17 residues. The trim removed 1 base at V and 2 bases at J, leaving 10 bases unmatched. CDR3 in amino acids: CASSLVGAGEFQETQYF. The CDR3 DNA is TGTGCCAGCAGCTTAGTAGGGGCGGGGGAGTTTCAAGAGACCCAGTACTTC.

The chain carries TRBV9 and TRBJ2-7, with TRBD2 matching over 7 bases. Per germline, CDR1 SGDLS and CDR2 YYNGEE. This CDR3 spans 16 amino acids. Trimming cost V 4 bases and J 2 bases; bases outside gene matches: 12. The DNA for the CDR3 is TGTGCCAGCAGCCTTGGGGGGAGCGGGGACCCCTACGAGCAGTACTTC. Its translation is CASSLGGSGDPYEQYF.

The rearrangement joins TRBV14 to TRBJ1-2, with no clear D. The CDR3 totals 13 residues. Germline CDR1 SGHDN, CDR2 FVKESK. The V end was cut by 0 bases, the J end by 7 bases, with 9 bases between. CDR3 sequence reads: CASSQESRPGYTF. CDR3 nucleotides: TGTGCCAGCAGCCAAGAGTCCCGTCCTGGCTACACCTTC.

This clone was found once. V usage is TRBV4-2 and J usage is TRBJ2-7; 7 bases align to TRBD2. CDR3 length: 18 amino acids. Germline CDR1 is LGHNA and CDR2 is YNFKEQ. V lost 0 bases and J lost 1; bases outside the gene matches: 12. The CDR3 protein is CASSQDVLADSISYEQYF. The CDR3 DNA follows: TGTGCCAGCAGCCAAGATGTTCTAGCGGATTCCATTTCCTACGAGCAGTACTTC.

This chain uses TRBV7-3 with TRBJ2-1; 10 positions match TRBD2. V was clipped by 4 bases and J by 8 bases; unmatched bases: 8. Germline V gene data show CDR1 as SGHTA and CDR2 as FQGTGA. The CDR3 length is 15 residues. The CDR3 loop is CASSSKRGGRYEQFF. CDR3 DNA: TGTGCCAGCAGCTCTAAGCGGGGGGGCAGGTATGAGCAGTTCTTC.

The chain carries TRBV29-1 and TRBJ2-7; possible D gene TRBD1, 6 bases. V shed 6 bases and J shed 2 bases, with 17 bases lying between them. The CDR3 has 14 amino acids. The germline V gene encodes CDR1 SQVTM and CDR2 ANQGSEA. The CDR3 spells CSVETGRIPYEQYF. CDR3 nucleotide sequence: TGCAGCGTGGAGACAGGTCGAATCCCCTACGAGCAGTACTTC.

The genes are TRBV7-2 and TRBJ2-3; tentatively, D is TRBD2 (6 bases). CDR1 SGHTA and CDR2 FQGNSA come from the germline V gene. The CDR3 is made up of 17 amino acids. The V and J ends lost 2 bases and 2 bases respectively, with 17 bases between them. In DNA, the CDR3 is TGTGCCAGCAGCTTAAGTGGGCGGGGCAGTCCCACAGATACGCAGTATTTT. Protein sequence: CASSLSGRGSPTDTQYF.